A selection of T cell receptor beta chains follows, all from one sample in a study of OX40 agonist ivuxolimab in advanced cancers. TCRdb's copy holds only in-frame clones and misses some; the assay was immunoSEQ multiplex PCR. The top ten hold 7.4% of the sample, which has 92,000 or so clones, around 90% seen once. The sequences come from CD4+ or CD8+ T cells sorted from blood, collected in a trial of the OX40 agonist ivuxolimab. Receptors originate from an adult with an advanced solid tumor such as melanoma, head and neck, liver or kidney cancer. CDR3s include the opening cysteine and the closing phenylalanine or tryptophan. A D gene is named only where the DNA matches it firmly.

d_call j_call v_call cdr3_nt cdr3_aa
TRBD2 TRBJ2-5 TRBV11-3 TGTGCCAGCAGTTCGGAGAGCGGGAGAGAAGAGACCCAGTACTTC CASSSESGREETQYF
NA TRBJ2-2 TRBV15 TGTGCCACCAGCAGAGAGTGGGTCGGGGACACCGGGGAGCTGTTTTTT CATSREWVGDTGELFF
NA TRBJ2-7 TRBV9 TGTGCCAGCAGCGCCCACGACTTTCGCGAGCAGTACTTC CASSAHDFREQYF
NA TRBJ1-5 TRBV29-1 TGCAGCGTTGAAGAACAAAGGGGGCAGCCCCAGCATTTT CSVEEQRGQPQHF
NA TRBJ1-4 TRBV11-1 TGTGCCAGCAGCTCGGGGGCGGGAGGAAAACTGTTTTTT CASSSGAGGKLFF
NA TRBJ1-2 TRBV5-4 TGTGCCAGCAGCTTGCTTGGCACAAAGTATGGCTACACCTTC CASSLLGTKYGYTF
TRBD1 TRBJ1-5 TRBV6-1 TGTGCCAGCAGTGTACAGGGGGGGAATCAGCCCCAGCATTTT CASSVQGGNQPQHF
NA TRBJ1-2 TRBV7-3 TGTGCCAGCAGCTTAGGGGGGGCGCCTGGCTACACCTTC CASSLGGAPGYTF
NA TRBJ1-6 TRBV27 TGTGCCAGCAGACAAGGCCCACATCAATCACCCCTCCACTTT CASRQGPHQSPLHF
NA TRBJ1-2 TRBV9 TGTGCCAGCACTCTAGCGGGGGGACTGTATGGCTACACCTTC CASTLAGGLYGYTF
TRBD2 TRBJ2-5 TRBV7-8 TGTGCCAGCAGCTTTGCCCGGGAGGGGAGCCAAGAGACCCAGTACTTC CASSFAREGSQETQYF
TRBD1 TRBJ1-2 TRBV18 TGTGCCAGCTCACCATCACAGGGGAGCAACTATGGCTACACCTTC CASSPSQGSNYGYTF
TRBD1 TRBJ2-7 TRBV6-1 TGTGCCAGCAGTGAAGCCCCAGGGGGCCACGAGCAGTACTTC CASSEAPGGHEQYF
TRBD2 TRBJ2-7 TRBV28 TGTGCCAGCAGTTTGTTTGCTAGCGGGAGGGCCTACGAGCAGTACTTC CASSLFASGRAYEQYF
NA TRBJ2-3 TRBV7-9 TGTGCCAGCAGCTTAGAGAGAGATACGCAGTATTTT CASSLERDTQYF
TRBD2 TRBJ2-1 TRBV6-6 TGTGCCAGCAGCTATATTCGACTAGCGGCTGACAATGAGCAGTTCTTC CASSYIRLAADNEQFF
NA TRBJ1-4 TRBV15 TGTGCCACCAGCAGTAAGAGACCTAATGAAAAACTGTTTTTT CATSSKRPNEKLFF
NA TRBJ2-2 TRBV9 TGTGCCAGCAGCCCAGGGTCCGTAACCGGGGAGCTGTTTTTT CASSPGSVTGELFF
NA TRBJ1-5 TRBV19 TGTGCCAGTAGTATCTGGCAGGTTCCCAATCAGCCCCAGCATTTT CASSIWQVPNQPQHF
TRBD1 TRBJ1-5 TRBV27 TGTGCCAGCAGTACAGGGGATTTGCAGCCCCAGCATTTT CASSTGDLQPQHF
NA TRBJ2-5 TRBV7-3 TGTGCCAGCAGAGGGGGGCCAATGCGGGAGACCCAGTACTTC CASRGGPMRETQYF
TRBD1 TRBJ1-5 TRBV7-8 TGTGCCAGCAATAAGGAGCGGGACAGGGAATTCAATCAGCCCCAGCATTTT CASNKERDREFNQPQHF
TRBD2 TRBJ2-2 TRBV4-1 TGCGCCAGCAGCTCACTAGCGGGAGGAAACACCGGGGAGCTGTTTTTT CASSSLAGGNTGELFF
TRBD1 TRBJ2-7 TRBV19 TGTGCCAGTAGTATGGACAGGGGCGGCAGTGGGTCCTACGAGCAGTACTTC CASSMDRGGSGSYEQYF
NA TRBJ2-5 TRBV5-1 TGCGCCAGCAGCTTTGGGACGGCACAAGAGACCCAGTACTTC CASSFGTAQETQYF
NA TRBJ1-5 TRBV23-1 TGCGCCAGCAGCCCTAAGGACAAGCAATCAGCCCAGCATTTT CASSPKDKQSAQHF